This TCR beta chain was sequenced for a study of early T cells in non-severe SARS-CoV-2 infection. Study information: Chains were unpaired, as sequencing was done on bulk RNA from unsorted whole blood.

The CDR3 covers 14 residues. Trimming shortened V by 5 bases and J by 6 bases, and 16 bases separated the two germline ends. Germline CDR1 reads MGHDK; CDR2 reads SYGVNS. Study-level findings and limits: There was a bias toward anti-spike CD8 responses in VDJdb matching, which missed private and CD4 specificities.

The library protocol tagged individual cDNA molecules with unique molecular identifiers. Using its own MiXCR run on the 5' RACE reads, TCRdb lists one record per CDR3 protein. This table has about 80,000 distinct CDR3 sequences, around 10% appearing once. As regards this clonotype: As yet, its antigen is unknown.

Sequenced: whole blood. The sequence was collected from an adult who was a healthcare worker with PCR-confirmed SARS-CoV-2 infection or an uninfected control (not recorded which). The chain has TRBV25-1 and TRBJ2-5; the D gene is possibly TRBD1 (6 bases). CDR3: CASSIQGPGKTQYF. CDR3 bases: TGTGCCAGCAGTATACAGGGACCGGGAAAGACCCAGTACTTC.